The sequence of this TCR beta chain was determined in a study of blood T cell repertoires in COVID-19. Study details: From the United States, Italy and Spain came samples of acute and convalescent COVID-19.

The CDR3 is 13 residues long. Trimming left V 8 bases short and J 2 bases short, with 12 bases between. Germline-derived CDR1 and CDR2 are SNHLY and FYNNEI. Clones were read by immunoSEQ multiplex PCR, and TCRdb kept only the in-frame ones, dropping some. The data hold some 300,000 clones, with approximately 90% observed a single time. This TCR came from a woman between 45 and 60 years old with COVID-19, enrolled during active disease. The specimen sequenced was peripheral blood. This chain connects TRBV2 to TRBJ1-2, with D uncertain. In nucleotides, the CDR3 is TGTGCCAGCTTGAGGGATCGGAACTATGGCTACACCTTC. Protein product: CASLRDRNYGYTF.